What follows are 28 T cell receptor beta chains derived from one specimen sequenced in a study of blood T cell repertoires in COVID-19. The data were produced by immunoSEQ multiplex PCR, yet TCRdb's version contains in-frame clones alone and is incomplete. The sample holds more than 200,000 clones, 65% to 90% seen once. The specimen was peripheral blood. Receptor source: a man older than 75 with acute or convalescent COVID-19.

J is TRBJ2-5 and V is TRBV4-1; 13 bases fit TRBD2. The junction had 9 bases not matched to a gene; V was cut back by 3 bases and J by 5 bases. CDR3 length: 17 amino acids. Germline values: CDR1 MGHRA, CDR2 YSYEKL. As DNA, the CDR3 is TGCGCCAGCAGCCACCTGGGACTAGCGGGAAGGGGGGAGACCCAGTACTTC. It yields the protein CASSHLGLAGRGETQYF.

This chain joins TRBV7-8 and TRBJ2-5, with D uncertain. The germline CDR1 and CDR2 sequences are SGHVS and FQNEAQ. This CDR3 region has 15 residues. V was cut by 1 base and J by 1 base, with 10 bases left in between. CDR3 residues: CASSLVRHLQETQYF. For the CDR3, the DNA is TGTGCCAGCAGCTTAGTGCGGCATCTCCAAGAGACCCAGTACTTC. Filled out from reference TRBV7-8 and TRBJ2-5, the complete variable domain reads GAGVSQSPRYKVAKRGQDVALRCDPISGHVSLFWYQQALGQGPEFLTYFQNEAQLDKSGLPSDRFFAERPEGSVSTLKIQRTQQEDSAVYLCASSLVRHLQETQYFGPGTRLLVL.

The genes are TRBV6-5 and TRBJ2-7; 7 bases fit TRBD2. Trimming removed 6 bases from V and 4 bases from J; junction bases left unmatched: 9. The CDR3 has 14 residues. Germline CDR1 is MNHEY and CDR2 is SVGAGI. The CDR3 spells CASSLTSRAYEQYF. In nucleotides, the CDR3 is TGTGCCAGCAGCCTGACTAGCCGGGCGTACGAGCAGTACTTC.

This clone turned up a few times. This chain uses TRBV15 with TRBJ1-1; D perhaps matches TRBD1 (5 bases). The germline gives CDR1 LNHNV, CDR2 YYDKDF (reference sequence). The CDR3 is made up of 17 amino acids. V dropped 0 bases and J dropped 5 bases, with 19 bases sitting between them. The CDR3 region has the DNA TGTGCCACCAGCAGAGATACAACGGGGGTCCGGTTTACTGAAGCTTTCTTT. This gives the protein CATSRDTTGVRFTEAFF.

This chain joins TRBV3-1 (or the pseudogene TRBV3-2) and TRBJ2-7, with D tentatively TRBD2 (6 bases). The CDR3 totals 15 residues. From germline, CDR1 is LGHDT and CDR2 YNNKEL (reference sequence). Trimming shortened V by 4 bases and J by 5 bases, and 18 bases separated the two germline ends. The CDR3 coding sequence is TGTGCCAGCAGCCGAGGAGGGTCAACGGGGCACGAGCAGTACTTC. It yields the protein CASSRGGSTGHEQYF.

In this sample, this clone turned up once. The chain uses TRBV9 and TRBJ2-7; perhaps TRBD1 as D (5 bases). V was clipped by 3 bases and J by 0 bases, with 16 bases between them. Germline V gene data show CDR1 as SGDLS and CDR2 as YYNGEE. CDR3 length: 16 residues. The CDR3 spells CASSGQIASPSYEQYF. The CDR3 DNA is TGTGCCAGCAGCGGACAGATCGCCAGCCCCTCCTACGAGCAGTACTTC.

The chain is built from TRBV9 and TRBJ2-5; tentative D call: TRBD2 (6 bases). Per germline, CDR1 SGDLS and CDR2 YYNGEE. V lost 7 bases and J 1 base, leaving 14 bases between the germline ends. The CDR3 has 14 residues. CDR3 nucleotide sequence: TGTGCCAGCTCACCGATCGGGGGCCAAGAGACCCAGTACTTC. Protein product: CASSPIGGQETQYF.

This clone is a singleton in its sample. The chain joins TRBV7-9 to TRBJ2-1; D perhaps matches TRBD2 (5 bases). Per the germline V gene, CDR1 is SEHNR and CDR2 is FQNEAQ (reference sequence). This CDR3 spans 15 amino acids. Trimming removed 7 bases from V and 6 bases from J, with 19 bases in between. CDR3 bases: TGTGCCAGCAACAAAGGGCTGGGAGTACGCAATGAGCAGTTCTTC. This codes for CASNKGLGVRNEQFF.

The chain carries TRBV11-2 and TRBJ1-2, with TRBD1 as a possible D gene (6 bases). The CDR3 has 17 amino acids. Trimming left V 5 bases short and J 8 bases short, with 27 bases between. Germline loops: CDR1 SGHAT, CDR2 FQNNGV. CDR3 residues: CASSITTGTFSEDGYTF. The CDR3 DNA reads as TGTGCCAGCAGCATTACTACCGGGACATTCTCCGAGGACGGCTACACCTTC.

The chain recombines TRBV19 with TRBJ2-1; 9 bases are shared with TRBD2. V lost 6 bases to trimming and J lost 8 bases; unmatched junction nucleotides: 14. Germline V lookup: CDR1 LNHDA, CDR2 SQIVND (reference sequence). The CDR3 covers 16 residues. CDR3 residues: CASRHRREGRGDEQFF. CDR3 nucleotides: TGTGCCAGTAGACATCGGCGGGAGGGGCGAGGTGATGAGCAGTTCTTC.

V gene TRBV6-5 combines with J gene TRBJ2-1, with D possibly TRBD1 on 6 matching bases. CDR3 length equals 12 residues. Germline values: CDR1 MNHEY, CDR2 SVGAGI. The V and J ends lost 11 bases and 9 bases respectively, with 17 bases between them. The CDR3 bases are TGTGCCGCGTTTACAGGGTTCGGTGAGCAGTTCTTC. Translated: CAAFTGFGEQFF.

The V gene is TRBV18, the J gene TRBJ1-6; tentative D call: TRBD1 (6 bases). Trimming cost V 5 bases and J 10 bases, with 18 bases left between them. Germline CDR1 KGHSH, CDR2 LQKENI. The CDR3 has 15 residues. The CDR3 here is CASSFAPGGRSPLHF. The CDR3 nucleotides are TGTGCCAGCTCATTTGCCCCTGGGGGCAGATCACCCCTCCACTTT.

The rearrangement uses TRBV18 and TRBJ2-7, with D possibly matching TRBD1 (9 bases). The germline V gene has CDR1 KGHSH and CDR2 LQKENI. The germline V and J ends were trimmed by 3 bases and 5 bases, with 26 bases remaining between them. The CDR3 is 18 amino acids. CDR3 residues: CASSPRTGASGSRNEQYF. CDR3 bases: TGTGCCAGCTCACCCAGGACAGGGGCAAGCGGGAGCCGGAACGAGCAGTACTTC.

The chain couples TRBV27 to TRBJ1-1, with D hard to call. This CDR3 contains 15 residues. Between the trimmed V and J ends, which lost 2 bases and 0 bases, there was a span of 10 bases. Germline V gives CDR1 MNHEY, CDR2 SMNVEV (reference sequence). CDR3 in DNA: TGTGCCAGCAGTTTAGAACTAGGGATGAACACTGAAGCTTTCTTT. Its translation is CASSLELGMNTEAFF.

This clone has just one count. Other DNA sequences in this sample translate to the same CDR3. Here the CDR3 reads CASSISRNTEAFF. As DNA, the CDR3 is TGTGCCAGTAGTATATCCAGGAACACTGAAGCTTTCTTT. The J gene is TRBJ1-1, the V gene TRBV19; D uncertain. Germline CDR1 LNHDA, CDR2 SQIVND (reference sequence). The CDR3 sequence is 13 residues long. V was pared by 2 bases and J by 1 base, with 5 bases between.

The chain is built from TRBV18 and TRBJ2-2, with D tentatively TRBD1 (5 bases). Germline CDR1 and CDR2: KGHSH and LQKENI. This CDR3 has 16 residues. The V end lost 0 bases, the J end lost 4 bases, and 12 bases lay between the germline ends. In nucleotides, the CDR3 is TGTGCCAGCTCACCACCGGGGCTAGTGTCCACCGGGGAGCTGTTTTTT. Encoded protein: CASSPPGLVSTGELFF.

This chain uses TRBV7-9 with TRBJ2-5; no clear D gene. Trimming left V 2 bases short and J 1 base short, with 17 bases between. The CDR3 extends over 17 amino acids. Germline loops: CDR1 SEHNR, CDR2 FQNEAQ (reference sequence). CDR3 nucleotides: TGTGCCAGCAGCTTACCCCCCGTGGAGACCCCCCAAGAGACCCAGTACTTC. Encoded protein: CASSLPPVETPQETQYF.

The chain is built from TRBV2 and TRBJ2-7, with 9 bases fitting TRBD1. V lost 7 bases, J lost 2 bases, and 6 bases stayed unmatched. The CDR3 consists of 14 residues. Germline V gene data show CDR1 as SNHLY and CDR2 as FYNNEI. The CDR3 DNA reads TGTGCCAGCAATGGACAGGGGCCTACCTACGAGCAGTACTTC. This sequence encodes CASNGQGPTYEQYF.

This chain joins TRBV24-1 and TRBJ2-1, with 8 bases that match TRBD1. Per the germline V gene, CDR1 is KGHDR and CDR2 is SFDVKD. The CDR3 runs 18 residues. Losses at the gene ends were 0 bases for V and 6 bases for J; bases not matched to a gene: 12. CDR3 sequence (DNA): TGTGCCACCAGTGATTTGCAAGGATCCAGGGGGCAGGTCAATGAGCAGTTCTTC. Protein product: CATSDLQGSRGQVNEQFF.

This rearrangement joins TRBV3-1 (or the pseudogene TRBV3-2) to TRBJ1-3; 8 bases line up with TRBD1. V gave up 3 bases and J gave up 0 bases; unmatched junction bases: 4. Germline CDR1 is LGHDT and CDR2 is YNNKEL (reference sequence). The CDR3 spans 16 residues. The CDR3 region is CASSHDRGSSGNTIYF. In DNA, the CDR3 is TGTGCCAGCAGCCACGACAGGGGAAGCTCTGGAAACACCATATATTTT.

The rearrangement joins TRBV7-8 to TRBJ2-2; 9 bases match TRBD2. Germline loops: CDR1 SGHVS, CDR2 FQNEAQ. After removal of 1 base from V and 6 bases from J, the junction contained 3 bases not matched to a gene. The CDR3 spans 15 residues. In DNA, the CDR3 is TGTGCCAGCAGCTTAGGTAGCGGGAGTGCCGGGGAGCTGTTTTTT. Translation: CASSLGSGSAGELFF.

The chain couples TRBV5-6 to TRBJ1-5; 9 bases line up with TRBD1. V gave up 4 bases and J gave up 2 bases; unmatched junction bases: 4. Germline V gives CDR1 SGHDT, CDR2 YYEEEE. This CDR3 is built from 15 residues. The chain's CDR3 is CASSRDRDGNQPQHF. The CDR3 DNA sequence: TGTGCCAGCAGCCGGGACAGGGACGGCAATCAGCCCCAGCATTTT.

This chain links TRBV27 with TRBJ2-3; 7 bases are shared with TRBD2. V was clipped by 7 bases and J by 3 bases; unmatched bases: 7. Per the germline V gene, CDR1 is MNHEY and CDR2 is SMNVEV (reference sequence). This CDR3 contains 14 residues. DNA for the CDR3: TGTGCCAGCACCTGGCGGGGAGGGACAGATACGCAGTATTTT. Protein product: CASTWRGGTDTQYF.

The rearrangement links TRBV5-1 to TRBJ2-3; D is unclear. Germline CDR1 SGHRS, CDR2 YFSETQ. The V end lost 4 bases, the J end lost 1 base, and 4 bases lay between the germline ends. There are 12 residues in the CDR3. The CDR3 DNA reads as TGCGCCAGCAGCCGCGGCACAGATACGCAGTATTTT. It is translated as CASSRGTDTQYF.

The genes are TRBV5-1 and TRBJ2-4; D possibly corresponds to TRBD1 (6 bases). Germline V gene sequence: CDR1 SGHRS, CDR2 YFSETQ. Trimming removed 0 bases from V and 2 bases from J, with 15 bases in between. The CDR3 is made up of 17 amino acids. In DNA form, the CDR3 reads TGCGCCAGCAGCTTGGAGATTGGACAGAAGACCAAAAACATTCAGTACTTC. Translated, it gives CASSLEIGQKTKNIQYF.

A few counts support this clone. The chain links TRBV19 to TRBJ2-2; 10 bases agree with TRBD2. Germline assignment: CDR1 LNHDA and CDR2 SQIVND (reference sequence). The V segment lost 6 bases and the J segment 1 base; nucleotides outside the gene matches: 2. This CDR3 spans 15 amino acids. CDR3 amino acids: CASSGLAVNTGELFF. DNA for the CDR3: TGTGCCAGTAGCGGACTAGCGGTGAACACCGGGGAGCTGTTTTTT.

V is TRBV14 and J is TRBJ2-1; maybe TRBD2 (6 bases). Per germline, CDR1 SGHDN and CDR2 FVKESK. This CDR3 spans 15 amino acids. V was pared by 4 bases and J by 2 bases, with 12 bases between. CDR3 in DNA: TGTGCCAGCAGCCCTGAGAGACTAGCCTACAATGAGCAGTTCTTC. This encodes CASSPERLAYNEQFF.

In DNA form, the CDR3 reads TGTGCCAGCAGCTTGGTAGGCAGGGCCGTGGACCGTGAAGCTTTCTTT. This codes for CASSLVGRAVDREAFF. This chain links TRBV5-4 with TRBJ1-1, with a weak D call TRBD1 (5 bases). Per germline, CDR1 SGHNT and CDR2 YYREEE (reference sequence). Trimming took off 0 bases at V and 7 bases at J, with 19 bases between the two ends. This CDR3 is 16 amino acids long.